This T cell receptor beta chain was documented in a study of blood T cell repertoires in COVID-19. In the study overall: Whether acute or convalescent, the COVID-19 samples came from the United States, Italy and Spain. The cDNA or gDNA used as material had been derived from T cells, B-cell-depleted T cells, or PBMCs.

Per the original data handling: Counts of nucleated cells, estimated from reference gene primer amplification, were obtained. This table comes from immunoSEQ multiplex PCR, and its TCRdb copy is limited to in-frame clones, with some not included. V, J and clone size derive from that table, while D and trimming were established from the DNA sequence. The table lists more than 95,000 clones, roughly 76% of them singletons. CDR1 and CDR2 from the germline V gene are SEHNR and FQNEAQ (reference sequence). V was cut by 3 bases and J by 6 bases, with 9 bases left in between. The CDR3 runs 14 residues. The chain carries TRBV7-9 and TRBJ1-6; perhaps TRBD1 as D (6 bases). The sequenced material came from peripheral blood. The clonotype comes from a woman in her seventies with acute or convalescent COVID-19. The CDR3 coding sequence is TGTGCCAGCAGCTTGGGACAAGTTAATTCACCCCTCCACTTT. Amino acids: CASSLGQVNSPLHF.